This T cell receptor beta chain was found in a study of T cell responses to AZD1222 COVID-19 vaccine. Libraries were prepared by immunoSEQ multiplex PCR; TCRdb keeps only in-frame clonotypes and omits some of them. The table lists roughly 120,000 clones, under 95% of them singletons. As for this clone: What it recognizes is unknown.

Broader study findings: The peak T cell response came first, and repertoires were sampled only after it. Donors, mostly white British, included more females; clonal diversity was possibly underestimated. Spike-specific TCRs gained breadth and depth after people received two AZD1222 doses.

Germline CDR1 is KGHSH and CDR2 is LQKENI. This CDR3 region has 14 residues. The V end was cut by 6 bases, the J end by 2 bases, with 8 bases between. The rearrangement uses TRBV18 and TRBJ2-6; D is ambiguous. Source: peripheral blood, taken on day 0 of AZD1222 vaccination. The clonotype originates from an adult in good health. As DNA, the CDR3 is TGTGCCAGCTCCCCAGCGACTGGGGCCAACGTCCTGACTTTC. Amino acids: CASSPATGANVLTF.